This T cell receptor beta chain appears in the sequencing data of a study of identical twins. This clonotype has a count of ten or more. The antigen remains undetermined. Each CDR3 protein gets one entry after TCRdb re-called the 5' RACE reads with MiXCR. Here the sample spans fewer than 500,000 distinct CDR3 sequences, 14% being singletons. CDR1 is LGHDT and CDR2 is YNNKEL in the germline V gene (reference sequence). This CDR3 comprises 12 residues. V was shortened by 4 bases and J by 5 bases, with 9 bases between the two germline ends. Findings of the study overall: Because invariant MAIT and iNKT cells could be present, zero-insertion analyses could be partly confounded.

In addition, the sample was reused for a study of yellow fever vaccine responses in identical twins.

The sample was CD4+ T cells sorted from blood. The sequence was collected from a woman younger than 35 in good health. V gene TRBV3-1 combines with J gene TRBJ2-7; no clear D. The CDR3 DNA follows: TGTGCCAGCAGCCCAAGTTCCGACGAGCAGTACTTC. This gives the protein CASSPSSDEQYF.